This T cell receptor beta chain is drawn from a study of T-cell memory formation after mild COVID-19. On the study more broadly: TCR clusters mostly belonged to single donors.

Study findings and constraints: There was a balanced CD4/CD8 profile in clones contracting day 15 to 85, and later expanders leaned CD4+. Clones which contracted sat mainly in CM and EM if CD4+, and in EMRA if CD8+. That cross-reactive memory joined was suggested by some responding clones appearing in pre-infection memory.

To note about this clonotype: Its antigen remains unknown.

TCRdb re-derived calls from the 5' RACE reads in MiXCR, one entry per CDR3 protein. This table has about 240,000 distinct CDR3 sequences, 8% to 10% appearing once. This CDR3 has 13 residues. CDR1 is MNHEY, CDR2 SVGAGI, per germline. J gave up 3 bases and V 9 bases, and 6 bases lay outside the gene matches. The TCR was taken from a man aged 18 to 35 who had mild COVID-19 (a few samples of this study predate the infection). Cell type and time point are not known. The sample was PBMCs or a T cell subset sorted from them (not recorded which). This chain joins TRBV6-5 and TRBJ1-2, with 8 bases matching TRBD1. CDR3 in amino acids: CASSQGADYGYTF. The DNA for the CDR3 is TGTGCCAGTAGTCAGGGGGCCGACTATGGCTACACCTTC.